This T cell receptor (beta chain) was profiled in a study of blood T cells in healthy people across ages. Next came a second PCR, run for about 7 to 12 cycles, which used a sample-barcoded 5' primer along with a J-beta primer mix. TCRdb re-analysed the 5' RACE reads in MiXCR, keeping a single row per CDR3 protein. The profile shows fewer than 1,000,000 distinct CDR3 sequences, about 42% of them singletons. This clonotype has a handful of counts. The V and J ends lost 5 bases and 2 bases respectively, with 11 bases between them. CDR3 size: 14 residues. Germline CDR1 and CDR2: SGHTA and FQGNSA. The source material was blood. V gene TRBV7-2 combines with J gene TRBJ2-3, with D perhaps matching TRBD2 (6 bases). The clonotype was recovered from a man older than 75 in good health. CDR3 in amino acids: CASSVAGFTDTQYF. In DNA form, the CDR3 reads TGTGCCAGCAGCGTTGCGGGATTCACAGATACGCAGTATTTT. The whole variable domain, filled in from reference TRBV7-2 and TRBJ2-3, reads GAGVSQSPSNKVTEKGKDVELRCDPISGHTALYWYRQSLGQGLEFLIYFQGNSAPDKSGLPSDRFSAERTGGSVSTLTIQRTQQEDSAVYLCASSVAGFTDTQYFGPGTRLTVL.